This T cell receptor beta chain was captured in a study of technical replicates of blood from a handful of donors. Losses at the gene ends were 3 bases for V and 1 base for J; bases not matched to a gene: 6. CDR1 and CDR2 from the germline V gene are SGDLS and YYNGEE. The CDR3 is 15 amino acids. Produced via immunoSEQ multiplex PCR; TCRdb's table is partial and in-frame only. The sample holds approximately 78,000 clones, 95% to 96% seen once. Sequenced material: T cells isolated from PBMCs. The rearrangement links TRBV9 to TRBJ1-2; TRBD1 matches 7 bases. The origin of this receptor is a human donor in good health. As DNA, the CDR3 is TGTGCCAGCAGCGCCACAGGGGCGCTTAACTATGGCTACACCTTC. As protein: CASSATGALNYGYTF. Using reference TRBV9 and TRBJ1-2 for the parts outside the CDR3, the full variable domain is DSGVTQTPKHLITATGQRVTLRCSPRSGDLSVYWYQQSLDQGLQFLIQYYNGEERAKGNILERFSAQQFPDLHSELNLSSLELGDSALYFCASSATGALNYGYTFGSGTRLTVV.